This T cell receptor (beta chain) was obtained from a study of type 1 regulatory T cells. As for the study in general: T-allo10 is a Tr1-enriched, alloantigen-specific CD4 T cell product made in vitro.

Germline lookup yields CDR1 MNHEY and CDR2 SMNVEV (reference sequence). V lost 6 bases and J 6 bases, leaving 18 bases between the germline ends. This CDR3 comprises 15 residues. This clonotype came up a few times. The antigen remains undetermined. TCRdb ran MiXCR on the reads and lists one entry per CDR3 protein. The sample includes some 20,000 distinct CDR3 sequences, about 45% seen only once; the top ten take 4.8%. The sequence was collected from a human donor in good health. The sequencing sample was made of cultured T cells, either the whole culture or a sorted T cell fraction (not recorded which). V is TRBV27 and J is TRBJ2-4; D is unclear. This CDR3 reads CASSLRIEVGNIQYF. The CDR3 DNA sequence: TGTGCCAGCAGCCTGAGAATTGAGGTTGGAAACATTCAGTACTTC.